The clone carrying this T cell receptor (beta chain) was seen just once. Repertoires were generated with immunoSEQ multiplex PCR, while TCRdb's copy carries only in-frame clones and drops some. The sample yields a few hundred thousand clones, roughly 94% seen once. The CDR3 contains 17 residues. J gave up 2 bases and V 0 bases, and 6 bases lay outside the gene matches. The germline V gene encodes CDR1 SGHAT and CDR2 FQNNGV. These data are taken from a study of shared T cell receptors in the human thymus. This chain connects TRBV11-2 to TRBJ2-1, with TRBD2 matching 8 bases. Sequenced material: thymocytes. This clonotype was obtained from a human donor. The DNA for the CDR3 is TGTGCCAGCAGCTTAGAACCGAGCGGGAGTACCTACAATGAGCAGTTCTTC. This encodes CASSLEPSGSTYNEQFF.